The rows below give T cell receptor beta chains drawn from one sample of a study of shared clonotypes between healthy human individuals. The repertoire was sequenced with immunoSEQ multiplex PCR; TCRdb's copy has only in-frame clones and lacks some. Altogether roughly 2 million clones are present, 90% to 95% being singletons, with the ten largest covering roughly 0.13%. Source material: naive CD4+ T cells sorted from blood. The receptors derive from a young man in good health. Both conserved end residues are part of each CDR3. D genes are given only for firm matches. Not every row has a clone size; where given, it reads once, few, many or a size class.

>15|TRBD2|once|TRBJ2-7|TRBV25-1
TGTGCCAGCAGTGCAGGGACTAGCGGGAGCTACGAGCAGTACTTC
CASSAGTSGSYEQYF
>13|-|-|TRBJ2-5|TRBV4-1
TGCGCCAGCAGCCAAGAAAGCATCCAGACCCAGTACTTC
CASSQESIQTQYF
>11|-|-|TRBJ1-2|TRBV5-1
TGCGCCAGCAGCGACGTGGGGGACTACACCTTC
CASSDVGDYTF
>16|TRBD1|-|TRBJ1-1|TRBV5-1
TGCGCCAGCAGCTTCGTTGGGACAGGACTTAGTACTGAAGCTTTCTTT
CASSFVGTGLSTEAFF
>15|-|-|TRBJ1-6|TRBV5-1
TGCGCCAGCAGCCCACAGGGATTCTTTAATTCACCCCTCCACTTT
CASSPQGFFNSPLHF
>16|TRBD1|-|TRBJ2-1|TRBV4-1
TGCGCCAGCAGCCAAGCCGGGACAGGGGACAGGGGTGAGCAGTTCTTC
CASSQAGTGDRGEQFF
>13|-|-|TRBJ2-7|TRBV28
TGTGCCACCGAACCTCCCGGTCGATACGAGCAGTACTTC
CATEPPGRYEQYF
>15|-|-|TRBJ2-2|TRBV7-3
TGTGCCAGCAGCCCGGCGACGGGGAAGGCCGGGGAGCTGTTTTTT
CASSPATGKAGELFF
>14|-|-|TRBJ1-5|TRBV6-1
TGTGCCAGCAGTGGCAGGTTGACCAATCAGCCCCAGCATTTT
CASSGRLTNQPQHF
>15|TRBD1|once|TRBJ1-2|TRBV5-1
TGCGCCAGCAGCTTGGTACAGGGGGTTACCTATGGCTACACCTTC
CASSLVQGVTYGYTF
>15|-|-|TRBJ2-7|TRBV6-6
TGTGCCAGCAGTTACACAGGGACCCTACCCTACGAGCAGTACTTC
CASSYTGTLPYEQYF
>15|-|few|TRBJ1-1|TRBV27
TGTGCCAGCAGTTTCTTGGCAGGGTGGGACACTGAAGCTTTCTTT
CASSFLAGWDTEAFF
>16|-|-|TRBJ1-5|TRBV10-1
TGCGCCAGCAGTGATCCGCGGGGAGGGTTCAATCAGCCCCAGCATTTT
CASSDPRGGFNQPQHF
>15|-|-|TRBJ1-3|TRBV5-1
TGCGCCAGCAGCTTGGCCGGCAGCCTTGGAAACACCATATATTTT
CASSLAGSLGNTIYF
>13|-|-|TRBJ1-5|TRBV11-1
TGTGCCAGCAGCCGCCACAGCGATCAGCCCCAGCATTTT
CASSRHSDQPQHF
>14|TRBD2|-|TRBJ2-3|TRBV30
TGTGCTTCCGGGGGGAATAGCGGCACAGATACGCAGTATTTT
CASGGNSGTDTQYF
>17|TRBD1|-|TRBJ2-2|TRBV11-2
TGTGCCAGCAACACGATGTTGGACAGGCTTAACACCGGGGAGCTGTTTTTT
CASNTMLDRLNTGELFF
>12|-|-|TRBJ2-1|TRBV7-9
TGTGCCAGCAGCGGGTACAACAATGAGCAGTTCTTC
CASSGYNNEQFF
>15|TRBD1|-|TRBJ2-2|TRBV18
TGTGCCAGCTTACCAGGGACAGGGAATTCCGGGGAGCTGTTTTTT
CASLPGTGNSGELFF
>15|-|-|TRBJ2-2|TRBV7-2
TGTGCCAGCAGCTTGATCGGGGTGGTCACCGGGGAGCTGTTTTTT
CASSLIGVVTGELFF
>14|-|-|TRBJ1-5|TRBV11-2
TGTGCCAGCAGCCCTGGGAATAGCAATCAGCCCCAGCATTTT
CASSPGNSNQPQHF
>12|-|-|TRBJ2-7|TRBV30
TGTGCCTGGAGTCCTGGTGGGTACGAGCAGTACTTC
CAWSPGGYEQYF
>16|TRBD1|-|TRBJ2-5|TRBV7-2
TGTGCCAGCAGCAAAACCGGGACAGCAGTCCAAGAGACCCAGTACTTC
CASSKTGTAVQETQYF
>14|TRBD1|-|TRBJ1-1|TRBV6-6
TGTGCCACCAAGTACAGGGGAGGGAACACTGAAGCTTTCTTT
CATKYRGGNTEAFF
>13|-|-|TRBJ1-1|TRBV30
TGTGCCTGGATGGGGGTGGTGAACACTGAAGCTTTCTTT
CAWMGVVNTEAFF
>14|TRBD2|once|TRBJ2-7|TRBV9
TGTGCCAGCAGCGTATGGGCGGGAGCGGACGAGCAGTACTTC
CASSVWAGADEQYF
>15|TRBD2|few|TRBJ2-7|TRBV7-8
TGTGCCAGCAGCTTAGTGGGGGGGAGCTCCTACGAGCAGTACTTC
CASSLVGGSSYEQYF
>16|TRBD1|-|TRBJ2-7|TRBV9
TGTGCCAGCAGCGTAGCCTCGACAGGGAATAACTACGAGCAGTACTTC
CASSVASTGNNYEQYF
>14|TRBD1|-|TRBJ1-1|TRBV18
TGTGCCAGCTCACCAGACAGGGTGGACACTGAAGCTTTCTTT
CASSPDRVDTEAFF
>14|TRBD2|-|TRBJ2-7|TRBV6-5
TGTGCCAGCAGTCCGGGAGGCCCCTCCTACGAGCAGTACTTC
CASSPGGPSYEQYF
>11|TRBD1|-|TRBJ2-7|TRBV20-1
TGCAGTGCTAGGGACAGGGCCGAGCAGTACTTC
CSARDRAEQYF
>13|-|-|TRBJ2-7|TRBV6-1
TGTGCCAGCAGTGACGTCAGCCGCTACGAGCAGTACTTC
CASSDVSRYEQYF
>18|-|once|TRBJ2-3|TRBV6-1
TGTGCCAGCAGTGATGTCGGGTTTTGGCTAGCTAAGACAGATACGCAGTATTTT
CASSDVGFWLAKTDTQYF
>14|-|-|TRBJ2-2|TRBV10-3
TGTGCCATCAGTGAGTCGAGCCACACCGGGGAGCTGTTTTTT
CAISESSHTGELFF
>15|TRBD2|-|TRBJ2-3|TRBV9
TGTGCCAGCAGCGTAGAAGCTAGCGGGGGAAATACGCAGTATTTT
CASSVEASGGNTQYF
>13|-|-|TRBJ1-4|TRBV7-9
TGTGCCAGCAGCCTCCTGCGGTATGAAAAACTGTTTTTT
CASSLLRYEKLFF
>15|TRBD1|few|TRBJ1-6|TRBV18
TGTGCCAGCTCACCAAGGGACAGGGGCAATTCACCCCTCCACTTT
CASSPRDRGNSPLHF
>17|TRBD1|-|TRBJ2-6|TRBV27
TGTGCCAGCAGCCGACAGGGGGCTGGCGCTGGGGCCAACGTCCTGACTTTC
CASSRQGAGAGANVLTF
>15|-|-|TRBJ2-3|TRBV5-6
TGTGCCAGCAGCTTGTCGGAGGGTGGCACAGATACGCAGTATTTT
CASSLSEGGTDTQYF
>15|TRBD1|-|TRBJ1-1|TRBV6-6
TGTGCCAGCAGAGAGACAGGGATCTTAAACACTGAAGCTTTCTTT
CASRETGILNTEAFF
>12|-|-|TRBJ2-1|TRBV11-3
TGTGCCAGCAGCCGTAATATCGGTGAGCAGTTCTTC
CASSRNIGEQFF
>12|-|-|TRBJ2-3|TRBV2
TGTGCCAGTAGCAGGCTCGCAGATACGCAGTATTTT
CASSRLADTQYF
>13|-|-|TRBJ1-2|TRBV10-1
TGCGCCAGCAGTGCTGGACAGAGCTATGGCTACACCTTC
CASSAGQSYGYTF
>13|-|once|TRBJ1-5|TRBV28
TGTGCCAGCAGTTCCCCTGGAGAGCCGGCCCAGCATTTT
CASSSPGEPAQHF
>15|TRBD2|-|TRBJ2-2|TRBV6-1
TGTGCCAGCAATAATCGGGGGGAGAACACCGGGGAGCTGTTTTTT
CASNNRGENTGELFF
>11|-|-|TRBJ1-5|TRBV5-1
TGCGCCAGCAGCTTAGACCAGCCCCAGCATTTT
CASSLDQPQHF